A single sample is the source of the 27 T cell receptor beta chains below, sequenced in a study of tissue T cells after allogeneic stem cell transplantation. Sequenced by immunoSEQ multiplex PCR; TCRdb stores in-frame clones only, minus some. The sample has some 22,000 clones, approximately 70% seen once. Specimen: blood. The receptors were sampled from a female BALB/c mouse in good health. The strain's MHC type: H2-d.

As concerns this clone: The gene names given are mouse names. The DNA ends 1 residue before the CDR3 does, and the rest of the CDR3 is filled in from the germline J gene. The chain carries TRBV4 and TRBJ2-3; 8 bases are a match to TRBD2. With 4 bases clipped from V and 3 bases from J, the junction kept 3 bases outside the gene matches. The CDR3 covers 14 residues. Germline V gene sequence: CDR1 LGHDT, CDR2 YNNKQL (reference sequence). CDR3 bases read: TGTGCCAGCAGCTGGCGGGGGGGCGCAGAAACGCTGTAT. Translation gives CASSWRGGAETLY. The whole CDR3 reads CASSWRGGAETLYF.

As to this clone: A junction end diverges from the germline sequence, so it may reflect a read error. Genes here carry mouse names. The read is 1 residue too short to cover the CDR3 end, so that end is filled in from the germline J gene. The V call is TRBV31, the J call TRBJ2-5, with TRBD2 matching 8 bases. Germline CDR1 reads GKSSPN; CDR2 reads SITVG. The CDR3 extends over 15 amino acids. The CDR3 loop reads CAWSLAGGNQDAQYF. Incomplete CDR3 DNA: TGTGCCTGGAGTCTCGCTGGGGGGAACCAAGACGCCCAGTAC.

A note on this clone: Gene names are mouse gene names. The CDR3 goes on 1 residue after the read ends, and that part is filled in from the germline J gene. Other nucleotide sequences from this sample produce the same CDR3. The gene calls are TRBV5 and TRBJ2-7, with 9 bases lining up with TRBD1. The germline V gene has CDR1 LGHNA and CDR2 YNLKQL (reference sequence). After removal of 4 bases from V and 1 base from J, the junction contained 2 bases not matched to a gene. This CDR3 is 14 amino acids long. CDR3 DNA (partial): TGTGCCAGCAGCCCGACAGGGGGTTCCTATGAACAGTAC. Its protein is CASSPTGGSYEQY. In full, the CDR3 reads CASSPTGGSYEQYF.

Note on this clone: The gene symbols are mouse symbols. The observed sequence ends 1 residue before the CDR3 terminus, with the missing tail filled in from the germline J gene. The V gene is TRBV31, the J gene TRBJ2-5, with D maybe TRBD1 (6 bases). Germline V gene sequence: CDR1 GKSSPN, CDR2 SITVG. V lost 4 bases and J 0 bases, leaving 8 bases between the germline ends. This CDR3 is 13 amino acids long. The CDR3 DNA, read in part, is TGTGCCTGGAAGGGGGATAACCAAGACACCCAGTAC. Translated, it gives CAWKGDNQDTQY. The CDR3 as a whole reads CAWKGDNQDTQYF.

Only a few counts were recorded for this clone. The genes and germline here are from mouse. The read terminates 1 residue before the CDR3 end, so the remaining end is supplied by the germline J gene. The chain is built from TRBV3 and TRBJ2-7; 7 nucleotides match TRBD1. This CDR3 is 13 amino acids long. CDR1 SNHLY and CDR2 FYNGKV come from the germline V gene (reference sequence). Germline trimming cut 1 base from V and 6 bases from J; bases unmatched to any gene: 3. CDR3 loop: CASSLGDRVEQYF. The covered CDR3 bases are TGTGCCAGCAGCTTAGGAGACAGGGTTGAACAGTAC.

This clone was counted a single time. Gene names follow the mouse nomenclature. CDR3 DNA, as far as it was read: TGTGCCAGCAGCCCCGACAGGGGGAACACCTTGTAC. Encoded protein: CASSPDRGNTLY. The whole CDR3 sequence reads CASSPDRGNTLYF. J is TRBJ2-4 and V is TRBV4; 9 bases are shared with TRBD1. The read stops 1 residue short of the end of the CDR3; the missing end is completed from the germline J gene. V lost 5 bases, J lost 6 bases, and 3 bases stayed unmatched. The CDR3 has 13 residues. Germline CDR1 is LGHDT and CDR2 is YNNKQL (reference sequence).

This clone occurred a few times. Here the gene names and germline are mouse. Incomplete CDR3 DNA: TGTGCCAGCAGTGGGACAGGCAACCAGGCTCCGCTT. Amino acid sequence: CASSGTGNQAPL. Given in full, the CDR3 is CASSGTGNQAPLF. This chain uses TRBV14 with TRBJ1-5, with 8 positions matching TRBD1. The read ends 1 residue early relative to the CDR3; the germline J gene fills the gap. Germline loops: CDR1 SGHDT, CDR2 FRDEAV. The CDR3 is 13 amino acids. Trimming cost V 4 bases and J 3 bases; bases outside gene matches: 0. The full variable domain, with the rest looked up from reference TRBV14 and TRBJ1-5, is EAGVTQSPRYAVLQEGQAVSFWCDPISGHDTLYWYQQPRDQGPQLLVYFRDEAVIDNSQLPSDRFSAVRPKGTNSTLKIQSAKQGDTATYLCASSGTGNQAPLFGEGTRLSVL.

In the case of this clone: The gene symbols are mouse symbols. The read halts 1 residue ahead of the CDR3 end, with the missing end drawn from the germline J gene. The chain employs TRBV5 and TRBJ1-1, with TRBD1 as a possible D gene (5 bases). The germline V gene encodes CDR1 LGHNA and CDR2 YNLKQL (reference sequence). Trimming left V 4 bases short and J 3 bases short, with 9 bases between. CDR3 size: 13 residues. The part of the CDR3 DNA that was read is TGTGCCAGCAGCCCTTCAGGGTACACAGAAGTCTTC. Its translation: CASSPSGYTEVF. The full CDR3 protein reads CASSPSGYTEVFF.

Note on this clone: Germline and genes: mouse. The read terminates 1 residue before the CDR3 end, so the remaining end is supplied by the germline J gene. V usage is TRBV19 and J usage is TRBJ1-6, with TRBD1 identical over 8 bases. TRBJ1-6 is given ORF status, its function remaining uncertain. The CDR3 contains 16 residues. Germline-derived CDR1 and CDR2 are FNHDT and SITEND (reference sequence). Trimming at V came to 4 bases and at J to 8 bases, leaving 11 bases not matched to a gene. The CDR3 loop reads CASSLHRQGRDSPLYF. The part of the CDR3 DNA that was read is TGTGCCAGCAGTCTCCATCGACAGGGGCGGGATTCGCCCCTCTAC.

With respect to this clone: Here the gene names and germline are mouse. The CDR3 end falls 1 residue outside the read, so it is completed with the germline J gene. The rearrangement uses TRBV2 and TRBJ2-5, with 11 bases lining up with TRBD2. This CDR3 spans 15 amino acids. Germline loops: CDR1 LGHNA, CDR2 YSYQKL. V lost 5 bases, J lost 3 bases, and 4 bases stayed unmatched. CDR3 bases read: TGTGCCAGCAGCTCCGGGACTGGGGGTCAAGACACCCAGTAC. It translates to CASSSGTGGQDTQY. The whole CDR3 reads CASSSGTGGQDTQYF.

This clone was seen only a few times. Genes and germline are mouse. The read stops 1 residue short of the end of the CDR3; the missing end is completed from the germline J gene. The chain joins TRBV14 to TRBJ2-7; D is perhaps TRBD1 (5 bases). V was cut by 3 bases and J by 3 bases, with 10 bases left in between. The CDR3 spans 13 residues. Germline V gene lookup returns CDR1 SGHDT and CDR2 FRDEAV. The CDR3 is CASSSTENYEQYF. The sequenced CDR3 bases are TGTGCCAGCAGTTCGACAGAAAACTATGAACAGTAC.

Of note for this clone: The germline and genes are mouse ones. The CDR3 end lies 1 residue beyond the end of the read and is filled in from the germline J gene. The chain links TRBV16 to TRBJ2-7; 10 bases agree with TRBD2. The CDR3 length is 13 residues. Germline V gene lookup returns CDR1 SGHSA and CDR2 FRNQAP. V dropped 4 bases and J dropped 6; count of bases not matched to a gene: 3. The CDR3 bases that were read are TGTGCAAGCAGCTCTGGGGGGGCTGGTGAACAGTAC. As protein: CASSSGGAGEQY. Given in full, the CDR3 is CASSSGGAGEQYF.

About this clone itself: Gene names are the mouse ones. The sequence runs out 1 residue before the end of the CDR3; the remainder is reconstructed from the germline J gene. This chain uses TRBV31 with TRBJ2-1; D may be TRBD1 or TRBD2 (5 bases each). The CDR3 has 14 amino acids. Trimming shortened V by 0 bases and J by 0 bases, and 6 bases separated the two germline ends. The V gene's germline CDR1 is GKSSPN and CDR2 SITVG. This CDR3 is CAWSLGVNYAEQFF. The CDR3 bases that were read are TGTGCCTGGAGTCTGGGGGTTAACTATGCTGAGCAGTTC.

A note on this clone: Each gene name is a mouse one. Read coverage stops 1 residue before the CDR3 terminus; the germline J gene supplies the remainder. V and J are TRBV5 and TRBJ2-1; 10 nucleotides align to TRBD2. Germline CDR1 LGHNA, CDR2 YNLKQL (reference sequence). This CDR3 region has 16 residues. Trimming removed 0 bases from V and 6 bases from J; junction bases left unmatched: 5. Incomplete CDR3 DNA: TGTGCCAGCAGCCAAGACAGCACTGGGGGGGGTGCTGAGCAGTTC. It is translated as CASSQDSTGGGAEQF. The complete CDR3 reads CASSQDSTGGGAEQFF.

To note about this clone: Gene names refer to mouse genes. The observed sequence ends 1 residue before the CDR3 terminus, with the missing tail filled in from the germline J gene. The chain combines TRBV13-3 with TRBJ2-7; 8 nucleotides align to TRBD2. The length of the CDR3 is 14 residues. Germline CDR1 and CDR2: NNHDY and SYVADS. V shed 1 base, J shed 1 base, and the junction held 1 base outside the gene matches. The CDR3 protein is CASSDNWGSYEQYF. CDR3 DNA, as far as it was read: TGTGCCAGCAGTGATAACTGGGGGTCCTATGAACAGTAC.

A word on this clone: Gene names are mouse gene names. Sequencing ends 1 residue short of the CDR3 end; the germline J gene provides the rest. The chain is built from TRBV5 and TRBJ2-2, with D possibly matching TRBD1 (6 bases). CDR3 size: 16 residues. V was pared by 0 bases and J by 2 bases, with 10 bases between. CDR1 and CDR2 (germline): LGHNA, YNLKQL (reference sequence). The CDR3 spells CASSQEGQGNTGQLYF. CDR3 bases read: TGTGCCAGCAGCCAAGAAGGGCAGGGGAACACCGGGCAGCTCTAC.

For this clone: The genes and germline here are from mouse. The read is 1 residue too short to cover the CDR3 end, so that end is filled in from the germline J gene. The rearrangement joins TRBV31 to TRBJ2-7; no clear D. V was cut by 3 bases and J by 4 bases, with 10 bases left in between. Germline assignment: CDR1 GKSSPN and CDR2 SITVG. The CDR3 loop spans 12 amino acids. The CDR3 spells CAWSPTIYEQYF. Partial CDR3 DNA: TGTGCCTGGAGCCCGACCATATATGAACAGTAC.

Concerning this clone: The junction differs from germline at one of its ends, possibly a read error. Germline and genes: mouse. The read falls 1 residue short of the CDR3 end, and the missing part is taken from the germline J gene. The chain combines TRBV13-2 with TRBJ2-7; a possible D gene is TRBD1 (6 bases). Germline CDR1 is NNHNN and CDR2 is SYGAGS (reference sequence). The CDR3 runs 13 residues. This CDR3 is CASSDAAGVEQYF. The part of the CDR3 DNA that was read is TGTGCCAGCAGTGATGCAGCAGGGGTTGAACAGTAC.

A note on this clone: Mouse germline and gene names are used. The read ends 1 residue shy of where the CDR3 ends; the end is completed using the germline J gene. This sequence joins TRBV13-2 and TRBJ2-5; 7 bases are a match to TRBD2. V was clipped by 0 bases and J by 4 bases; unmatched bases: 2. Germline V gives CDR1 NNHNN, CDR2 SYGAGS (reference sequence). The CDR3 is 14 residues long. CDR3: CASGDVGGEDTQYF. The CDR3 bases that were read are TGTGCCAGCGGTGATGTGGGGGGTGAAGACACCCAGTAC.

This clone has just one count. Gene names and germline match the mouse. With the read ending 1 residue before the CDR3 end, the germline J gene is used to fill in that end. The chain recombines TRBV20 with TRBJ1-3, with 8 bases aligning to TRBD1. Germline trimming cut 6 bases from V and 0 bases from J; bases unmatched to any gene: 7. Germline CDR1 GFQATS, CDR2 STVNSAI. The CDR3 extends over 15 amino acids. CDR3 in amino acids: CGARGQGYSGNTLYF. The sequenced CDR3 bases are TGTGGTGCCAGAGGACAGGGCTATTCTGGAAATACGCTCTAT. The whole variable domain, remainder taken from reference TRBV20 and TRBJ1-3, is GALVYQYPRRTICKSGTSMRMECQAVGFQATSVAWYRQSPQKTFELIALSTVNSAIKYEQNFTQEKFPISHPNLSFSSMTVLNAYLEDRGLYLCGARGQGYSGNTLYFGEGSRLIVV.

Concerning this clone: Mouse germline and gene names are used. The read ends 1 residue shy of where the CDR3 ends; the end is completed using the germline J gene. The rearrangement joins TRBV31 to TRBJ2-5, with 8 bases lining up with TRBD1. The CDR3 consists of 14 residues. Germline V lookup: CDR1 GKSSPN, CDR2 SITVG. Trimming cost V 0 bases and J 4 bases; bases outside gene matches: 3. CDR3 bases read: TGTGCCTGGAGTCTAGCGGGACAGGAAGACACCCAGTAC. Translation: CAWSLAGQEDTQY. Given in full, the CDR3 is CAWSLAGQEDTQYF.

On this clone itself: Gene names are the mouse ones. The read ends 1 residue before the CDR3 terminus; that terminus is restored from the germline J gene. This chain uses TRBV31 with TRBJ2-3, with D uncertain. The length of the CDR3 is 13 residues. V was clipped by 4 bases and J by 0 bases, with 8 bases between them. The germline V gene encodes CDR1 GKSSPN and CDR2 SITVG. CDR3 sequence: CAWNWASAETLYF. The covered CDR3 bases are TGTGCCTGGAATTGGGCTAGTGCAGAAACGCTGTAT.

Worth noting for this clone: The genes and germline here are from mouse. The read ends 1 residue shy of where the CDR3 ends; the end is completed using the germline J gene. The chain links TRBV13-2 to TRBJ2-4; D could derive from TRBD1 or TRBD2 (6 bases each). CDR3 size: 12 residues. Trimming pared 6 bases from V and 3 bases from J, leaving 8 bases between. In germline, CDR1 is NNHNN, CDR2 SYGAGS (reference sequence). This CDR3 is CASEGGQNTLYF. The CDR3 DNA, read in part, is TGTGCCAGCGAGGGGGGACAAAACACCTTGTAC.

Regarding this clone: Gene names denote mouse genes. The read is 1 residue too short to cover the CDR3 end, so that end is filled in from the germline J gene. The chain has TRBV13-1 and TRBJ1-4, with D perhaps matching TRBD1 (5 bases). V dropped 0 bases and J dropped 7 bases, with 19 bases sitting between them. Germline lookup yields CDR1 NSHNY and CDR2 SYGAGN. The CDR3 is 17 residues long. CDR3 bases read: TGTGCCAGCAGTGATGCAGCCTCGGGGGGAGAGGGCGAAAGATTATTT. It is translated as CASSDAASGGEGERLF. The whole CDR3 sequence reads CASSDAASGGEGERLFF.

Concerning this clone: The listed genes are named as in mouse. The CDR3 end is not reached by the read, which stops 1 residue before it; the germline J gene fills it in. The genes are TRBV13-3 and TRBJ2-4; D possibly corresponds to TRBD1 (5 bases). V lost 2 bases and J lost 3, with 10 bases in between. Germline assignment: CDR1 NNHDY and CDR2 SYVADS. The CDR3 runs to 14 residues. The CDR3 spells CASSEQGGQNTLYF. The covered CDR3 bases are TGTGCCAGCAGTGAGCAGGGTGGGCAAAACACCTTGTAC. Together with reference TRBV13-3 and TRBJ2-4, the CDR3 gives the full variable domain: EAAVTQSPRSKVAVTGGKVTLSCHQTNNHDYMYWYRQDTGHGLRLIHYSYVADSTEKGDIPDGYKASRPSQENFSLILELASLSQTAVYFCASSEQGGQNTLYFGAGTRLSVL.

In the case of this clone: The gene names here belong to mouse. Read coverage stops 1 residue before the CDR3 terminus; the germline J gene supplies the remainder. This chain connects TRBV20 to TRBJ2-2; TRBD1 might be the D (5 bases). The germline V and J ends were trimmed by 3 bases and 2 bases, with 10 bases remaining between them. The CDR3 length is 14 residues. Germline CDR1 and CDR2: GFQATS and STVNSAI. The chain's CDR3 is CGASQGWNTGQLYF. The DNA read from the CDR3 is TGTGGTGCTAGTCAGGGTTGGAACACCGGGCAGCTCTAC.

A note on this clone: Gene names refer to mouse genes. The CDR3 goes on 1 residue after the read ends, and that part is filled in from the germline J gene. The chain uses TRBV20 and TRBJ1-3, with D unclear. Trimming took 6 bases from V and 0 from J, leaving 6 bases between them. The CDR3 loop spans 12 amino acids. CDR1 is GFQATS, CDR2 STVNSAI, per germline. The CDR3 is CGAQTSGNTLYF. CDR3 DNA, as far as it was read: TGTGGTGCGCAAACTTCTGGAAATACGCTCTAT.